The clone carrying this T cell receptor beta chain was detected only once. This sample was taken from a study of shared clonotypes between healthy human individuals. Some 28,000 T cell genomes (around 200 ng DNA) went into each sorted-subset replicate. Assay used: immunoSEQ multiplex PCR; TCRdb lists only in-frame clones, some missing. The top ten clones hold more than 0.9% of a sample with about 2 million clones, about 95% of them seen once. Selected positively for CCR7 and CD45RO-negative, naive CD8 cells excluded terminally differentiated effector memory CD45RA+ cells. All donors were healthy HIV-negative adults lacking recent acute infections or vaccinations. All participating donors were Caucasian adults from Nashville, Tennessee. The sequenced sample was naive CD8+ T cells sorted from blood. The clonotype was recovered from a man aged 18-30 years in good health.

The CDR3 loop reads CASSDLGLTYEQYF. The CDR3 coding sequence is TGTGCCAGCAGTGACCTTGGCTTGACCTACGAGCAGTACTTC. The rearrangement joins TRBV6-1 to TRBJ2-7; D remains ambiguous. V shed 3 bases and J shed 2 bases, with 11 bases lying between them. CDR3 size: 14 residues. Germline V gene sequence: CDR1 MNHNS, CDR2 SASEGT.